This T cell receptor beta chain was retrieved from a study of T cells in Graves' hyperthyroidism and ophthalmopathy. Amplified regions were TCR beta CDR3 sequences from RNA transcripts. The primer set for the first-round RT-PCR of the TCR CDR3 was HTBI. MiXCR, applied by TCRdb to the multiplex PCR reads, yields one record per CDR3 protein. The sample has approximately 370,000 distinct CDR3 sequences, roughly 15% seen once. Germline CDR1 SGHRS, CDR2 YFSETQ. Unmatched junction bases numbered 2, after V lost 2 bases and J lost 1 base. CDR3 size: 15 residues. The study enrolled patients aged 18 to 65 with newly diagnosed hyperthyroidism of under 2 months' duration. The diagnostic basis comprised clinical symptoms, serum thyroxine and TRAb, thyroid ultrasound and orbital computed tomography. A sample of blood taken at first hyperthyroidism diagnosis preceded any ophthalmopathy symptoms.

This TCR was sampled from a woman in her twenties or thirties with Graves' hyperthyroidism that later progressed to Graves' ophthalmopathy. The sequenced sample consisted of blood. The gene calls are TRBV5-1 and TRBJ2-3, with 9 bases that match TRBD1. DNA for the CDR3: TGCGCCAGCAGCTTTCGGGACAGGGGCACAGATACGCAGTATTTT. Its translation is CASSFRDRGTDTQYF.